These 31 T cell receptor beta chains were all obtained from the same sample, sequenced in a study of T cell repertoires in cytomegalovirus infection. These receptors have no identified antigens. Each CDR3 protein is one row after TCRdb ran MiXCR on the reads. The sample has about 500,000 distinct CDR3 sequences; about 33% are singletons. Specimen: cultured PBMCs, collected from culture after CMV antigen stimulation. The receptor source for this set is a human donor in good health (CMV status not recorded). Some clones in this sample may be carry-over from other donors' samples.

This clonotype has more than one count but fewer than ten. In nucleotides, the CDR3 is TGTGCCAGCAGCTTAGAGGTCATCTCAGAGAATGAGCAGTTCTTC. It yields the protein CASSLEVISENEQFF. V gene TRBV11-2 combines with J gene TRBJ2-1; no clear D. The V end lost 0 bases, the J end lost 7 bases, and 13 bases lay between the germline ends. The CDR3 extends over 15 amino acids. Germline assignment: CDR1 SGHAT and CDR2 FQNNGV.

This clonotype was detected only a few times. The rearrangement joins TRBV6-2 or TRBV6-3 to TRBJ2-2, with TRBD2 matching 9 bases. The CDR3 contains 16 residues. J lost 6 bases, V lost 3 bases, and 8 bases had no gene match. In germline, CDR1 is MNHEY, CDR2 SVGEGT. The CDR3 nucleotides are TGTGCCAGCAGTTATTTACCTAGCGGGACTGCCGGGGAGCTGTTTTTT. Translation gives CASSYLPSGTAGELFF.

The genes are TRBV20-1 and TRBJ1-3; 8 bases map to TRBD1. V lost 6 bases, J lost 0 bases, and 4 bases stayed unmatched. CDR1 and CDR2 (germline): DFQATT, SNEGSKA (reference sequence). This CDR3 comprises 14 residues. The CDR3: CSAWDRRSGNTIYF. Written as DNA, the CDR3 is TGCAGTGCCTGGGACAGGCGCTCTGGAAACACCATATATTTT.

This clonotype was found a few times. The genes are TRBV6-6 and TRBJ2-1; 11 positions agree with TRBD2. CDR1 MNHNY and CDR2 SVGAGI come from the germline V gene (reference sequence). V dropped 2 bases and J dropped 4; count of bases not matched to a gene: 4. This CDR3 is 16 amino acids long. This CDR3 reads CASSYQGLAEYNEQFF. The CDR3 bases are TGTGCCAGCAGTTACCAGGGACTAGCGGAGTACAATGAGCAGTTCTTC.

Here the CDR3 reads CASSRTSGRIPYNEQFF. In DNA form, the CDR3 reads TGTGCCAGCAGTAGGACTAGCGGGAGAATCCCATACAATGAGCAGTTCTTC. The rearrangement joins TRBV6-2 or TRBV6-3 to TRBJ2-1; 13 bases agree with TRBD2. The CDR3 extends over 17 amino acids. CDR1 and CDR2 from the germline V gene are MNHEY and SVGEGT. Losses at the gene ends were 5 bases for V and 4 bases for J; bases not matched to a gene: 8.

This clonotype was picked up a small number of times. The chain employs TRBV27 and TRBJ2-7; D not certain. V lost 0 bases and J lost 2, with 8 bases in between. Germline V gene sequence: CDR1 MNHEY, CDR2 SMNVEV (reference sequence). The CDR3 runs 14 residues. CDR3 bases: TGTGCCAGCAGTTTATCCTCAGGTACCTACGAGCAGTACTTC. It codes for CASSLSSGTYEQYF.

This clonotype was detected only a few times. The chain joins TRBV30 to TRBJ1-1; a weak D match, TRBD1 (5 bases). CDR3 length: 15 residues. Trimming removed 0 bases from V and 2 bases from J, with 13 bases in between. Looked up from germline, CDR1 is GTSNPN and CDR2 is SVGIG (reference sequence). The CDR3 loop reads CAWSVKKGINTEAFF. The CDR3 DNA sequence: TGTGCCTGGAGTGTAAAAAAGGGGATAAACACTGAAGCTTTCTTT.

The sample holds a few counts of this clonotype. The chain recombines TRBV6-2 or TRBV6-3 with TRBJ2-1; the D gene is possibly TRBD2 (6 bases). V was shortened by 7 bases and J by 10 bases, with 20 bases between the two germline ends. Germline V gene lookup returns CDR1 MNHEY and CDR2 SVGEGT. The CDR3 is made up of 14 amino acids. This CDR3 reads CASISGLLRWEQFF. The CDR3 DNA reads TGTGCCAGCATCTCGGGACTCCTGAGATGGGAGCAGTTCTTC.

The chain uses TRBV7-9 and TRBJ2-2, with D tentatively TRBD1 or TRBD2 (5 bases each). Germline V gene data show CDR1 as SEHNR and CDR2 as FQNEAQ (reference sequence). V lost 5 bases to trimming and J lost 2 bases, with 12 bases between them. The CDR3 has 15 residues. The CDR3 region is CASSPRGTNTGELFF. The DNA for the CDR3 is TGTGCCAGCAGCCCCCGGGGCACTAACACCGGGGAGCTGTTTTTT.

V usage is TRBV9 and J usage is TRBJ2-2; D is ambiguous. The V gene lost 0 bases and the J gene lost 1 base, with 13 bases spanning the gap. This CDR3 spans 17 amino acids. Germline V gene lookup returns CDR1 SGDLS and CDR2 YYNGEE. CDR3 sequence: CASSVGSQMVNTGELFF. CDR3 sequence (DNA): TGTGCCAGCAGCGTAGGATCCCAAATGGTGAACACCGGGGAGCTGTTTTTT.

The rearrangement links TRBV10-3 to TRBJ2-7, with TRBD1 matching 9 bases. J gave up 5 bases and V 0 bases, and 8 bases lay outside the gene matches. This CDR3 has 16 amino acids. Germline assignment: CDR1 ENHRY and CDR2 SYGVKD. In DNA, the CDR3 is TGTGCCATCAGTGAGTCTATACAGGGGGCGAGGAACGAGCAGTACTTC. Amino acid sequence: CAISESIQGARNEQYF.

CDR3: CASSLAGRSGYGYTF. The CDR3 DNA reads TGTGCCAGCAGTTTAGCGGGCCGGTCGGGCTATGGCTACACCTTC. This chain joins TRBV28 and TRBJ1-2; the D is unclear. The V and J ends lost 2 bases and 4 bases respectively, with 14 bases between them. The CDR3 consists of 15 residues. Germline V gives CDR1 MDHEN, CDR2 SYDVKM.

This clonotype was recorded many times. This chain joins TRBV7-2 and TRBJ2-5; 8 bases are shared with TRBD1. Per the germline V gene, CDR1 is SGHTA and CDR2 is FQGNSA. The V and J ends lost 1 base and 4 bases, in that order; junction bases with no gene match: 11. CDR3 length: 17 amino acids. The CDR3 reads CASSLGGSRGQRETQYF. In DNA, the CDR3 is TGTGCCAGCAGCTTAGGTGGATCCAGGGGGCAAAGAGAGACCCAGTACTTC.

This clonotype was seen a few times. The gene calls are TRBV11-2 and TRBJ2-4, with 9 bases lining up with TRBD1. Germline CDR1 reads SGHAT; CDR2 reads FQNNGV. Trimming cost V 5 bases and J 4 bases; bases outside gene matches: 3. This CDR3 region has 14 residues. The CDR3 reads CASSPGQGKNIQYF. DNA of the CDR3: TGTGCCAGCAGCCCGGGACAGGGTAAAAACATTCAGTACTTC.

At least ten counts were recorded for this clonotype. This rearrangement joins TRBV7-2 to TRBJ2-3; no clear D. Trimming took off 5 bases at V and 5 bases at J, with 11 bases between the two ends. CDR3 size: 13 residues. CDR1 is SGHTA and CDR2 is FQGNSA in the germline V gene. In DNA, the CDR3 is TGTGCCAGCAGCCCTAACAGACGAGATACGCAGTATTTT. Translated, it gives CASSPNRRDTQYF.

This clonotype was counted many times. The chain combines TRBV7-2 with TRBJ2-7, with a weak D call TRBD1 (6 bases). The ends were cut back, 2 bases at V and 7 bases at J, with 18 bases in the middle. CDR3 length: 15 amino acids. Looked up from germline, CDR1 is SGHTA and CDR2 is FQGNSA. The CDR3 reads CASSLNGRTADEQYF. The CDR3 DNA sequence: TGTGCCAGCAGCTTAAATGGTCGGACAGCTGATGAGCAGTACTTC.

This chain connects TRBV12-3 or TRBV12-4 to TRBJ2-7; no firm D call. Trimming shortened V by 6 bases and J by 1 base, and 10 bases separated the two germline ends. The CDR3 sequence is 13 residues long. CDR3 sequence (DNA): TGTGCCAGCAGCGCTGGGGTATCCTACGAGCAGTACTTC. Amino acids: CASSAGVSYEQYF.

This clonotype appeared a single time. This chain joins TRBV28 and TRBJ1-5; D is unresolved. In germline, CDR1 is MDHEN, CDR2 SYDVKM. This CDR3 region has 14 residues. Trimming took off 4 bases at V and 4 bases at J, with 11 bases between the two ends. The CDR3 sequence: CASSSGGRNQPQHF. The CDR3 bases are TGTGCCAGCAGTTCGGGCGGGAGGAATCAGCCCCAGCATTTT.

This clonotype was detected a few times. The chain joins TRBV7-9 to TRBJ1-2; D possibly corresponds to TRBD1 (6 bases). Looked up from germline, CDR1 is SEHNR and CDR2 is FQNEAQ (reference sequence). V was shortened by 5 bases and J by 7 bases, with 23 bases between the two germline ends. The CDR3 totals 16 residues. The CDR3 loop is CASSVTGPQGVSGYTF. The CDR3 DNA sequence: TGTGCCAGCAGCGTAACAGGCCCACAGGGAGTTAGTGGCTACACCTTC.

The gene calls are TRBV2 and TRBJ1-1; D not resolved. V was pared by 5 bases and J by 8 bases, with 21 bases between. This CDR3 has 15 amino acids. Germline V CDR1 and CDR2: SNHLY, FYNNEI. The chain's CDR3 is CASSLMQVLSPEAFF. The CDR3 nucleotides are TGTGCCAGCAGTCTGATGCAGGTCTTGAGTCCCGAAGCTTTCTTT.

In this sample, this clonotype turned up a few times. This chain joins TRBV4-1 and TRBJ1-4; TRBD1 matches 7 bases. V shed 1 base and J 2 bases; nucleotides not matched to a gene: 7. The CDR3 contains 17 residues. The germline V gene encodes CDR1 MGHRA and CDR2 YSYEKL. The CDR3 spells CASSQGGGGFTNEKLFF. Written as DNA, the CDR3 is TGCGCCAGCAGCCAAGGGGGAGGGGGCTTCACTAATGAAAAACTGTTTTTT.

This chain links TRBV6-5 with TRBJ2-3, with 10 bases that match TRBD2. V lost 5 bases, J lost 0 bases, and 2 bases stayed unmatched. Looked up from germline, CDR1 is MNHEY and CDR2 is SVGAGI. CDR3 length equals 15 residues. CDR3 region: CASSPLAGSTDTQYF. The CDR3 DNA reads TGTGCCAGCAGTCCACTAGCGGGAAGCACAGATACGCAGTATTTT.

V usage is TRBV6-5 and J usage is TRBJ1-4, with D uncertain. This CDR3 is built from 11 residues. Germline CDR1 MNHEY, CDR2 SVGAGI. V was cut by 1 base and J by 11 bases, with 5 bases left in between. CDR3 in DNA: TGTGCCAGCAGTTACTTCGGGAAACTGTTTTTT. Translation gives CASSYFGKLFF.

The genes are TRBV12-3 or TRBV12-4 and TRBJ1-3; D call uncertain. The germline V and J ends were trimmed by 3 bases and 6 bases, with 12 bases remaining between them. CDR3 length: 14 residues. In nucleotides, the CDR3 is TGTGCCAGCAGTTTGAGGAAAGCCATAAACACCATATATTTT. Its translation is CASSLRKAINTIYF.

V is TRBV24-1 and J is TRBJ2-7, with no clear D. The CDR3 has 13 amino acids. V lost 2 bases and J 3 bases, leaving 7 bases between the germline ends. CDR1 is KGHDR, CDR2 SFDVKD, per germline. This chain's CDR3 is CATSDSGNYEQYV. DNA for the CDR3: TGTGCCACCAGTGATTCGGGCAACTACGAGCAGTACGTC.

Concerning this clonotype: The germline gene is not matched at one end of the junction; a read error may be the cause. CDR3 in DNA: TGTGCTAGCAGCTTAGCGCCCGGGGATACTGAGCAGTTCTTC. Translating gives CASSLAPGDTEQFF. The chain couples TRBV7-6 to TRBJ2-1, with D tentatively TRBD2 (5 bases). Germline CDR1 SGHVS, CDR2 FNYEAQ. The CDR3 is 14 residues long.

The CDR3 bases are TGTGCCAGCAGTTACAGCCTAGCGGAAAGCAGCTCCTACGAGCAGTACTTC. It yields the protein CASSYSLAESSSYEQYF. This sequence joins TRBV6-5 and TRBJ2-7, with 7 bases fitting TRBD2. Germline V lookup: CDR1 MNHEY, CDR2 SVGAGI. The trim removed 2 bases at V and 0 bases at J, leaving 10 bases unmatched. The CDR3 is 17 residues long.

The gene calls are TRBV19 and TRBJ1-1; 10 nucleotides agree with TRBD1. Germline trimming cut 7 bases from V and 5 bases from J; bases unmatched to any gene: 4. Germline CDR1 LNHDA, CDR2 SQIVND (reference sequence). CDR3 length: 13 residues. The CDR3 protein is CASTGTGETEAFF. CDR3 nucleotide sequence: TGTGCCAGTACGGGGACAGGGGAAACTGAAGCTTTCTTT. Full variable domain (outside the CDR3, taken from reference TRBV19 and TRBJ1-1): DGGITQSPKYLFRKEGQNVTLSCEQNLNHDAMYWYRQDPGQGLRLIYYSQIVNDFQKGDIAEGYSVSREKKESFPLTVTSAQKNPTAFYLCASTGTGETEAFFGQGTRLTVV.

J is TRBJ1-5 and V is TRBV19; possible D gene TRBD1, 5 bases. Per germline, CDR1 LNHDA and CDR2 SQIVND (reference sequence). Trimming removed 0 bases at V and 7 bases at J, with 10 bases between. CDR3 length: 14 residues. CDR3 bases: TGTGCCAGTAGTATAGAGGCAGGGAGGCAGCCCCAGCATTTT. It is translated as CASSIEAGRQPQHF.

The chain couples TRBV6-6 to TRBJ2-4; tentative D call: TRBD1 (6 bases). The CDR3 consists of 15 residues. Germline V gene data show CDR1 as MNHNY and CDR2 as SVGAGI (reference sequence). V lost 6 bases and J lost 0, with 12 bases in between. DNA for the CDR3: TGTGCCAGCAGCCTTCCGGGACAAGCCAAAAACATTCAGTACTTC. Encoded protein: CASSLPGQAKNIQYF.

This clonotype has only a few counts. This sequence joins TRBV19 and TRBJ1-6; TRBD1 matches 8 bases. Germline CDR1 and CDR2: LNHDA and SQIVND (reference sequence). The CDR3 is made up of 14 amino acids. V shed 9 bases, J shed 6 bases, and the junction held 7 bases outside the gene matches. The DNA for the CDR3 is TGTGCCAGCCAACCAGGGGGCTTTAATTCACCCCTCCACTTT. Its protein product is CASQPGGFNSPLHF.